Following are 21 T cell receptor beta chains from one sample sequenced in a study of Ad26.COV2.S vaccination and SARS-CoV-2 variants. Treatment specified: around 19 received Ad26.COV2.S at low or high dose, single or two shots; several received placebo; per-sample allocation not given. Sample collection was performed on day 63 after the first vaccine or placebo injection. Profiling relied on immunoSEQ multiplex PCR, and the TCRdb table lists in-frame clones only, not all of them. The table lists 350,000 to 500,000 clones, about 93% of them singletons. Specimen: peripheral blood, collected in a trial of Ad26.COV2.S vaccine versus placebo. These receptors were collected from a person between 18 and 60 years old who received the Ad26.COV2.S COVID-19 vaccine or a placebo.

About this clone itself: A read error may account for a junction end that differs from germline. The chain has TRBV27 and TRBJ2-4, with TRBD2 matching over 8 bases. The germline V gene has CDR1 MNHEY and CDR2 SMNVEV (reference sequence). This CDR3 contains 14 residues. In DNA, the CDR3 is TGTGCCAGCAGTCCCTCTGGGTTGAGCGGGAGAAGGAACTTC. Translation gives CASSPSGLSGRRNF.

V and J are TRBV7-8 and TRBJ2-7; tentative D call: TRBD2 (5 bases). V was clipped by 3 bases and J by 1 base, with 13 bases between them. The CDR3 loop spans 15 amino acids. Per germline, CDR1 SGHVS and CDR2 FQNEAQ. CDR3 bases: TGTGCCAGCAGCTTCATGCGGAGCGGATCCTACGAGCAGTACTTC. This codes for CASSFMRSGSYEQYF. Supplemented by reference TRBV7-8 and TRBJ2-7, the full variable domain reads GAGVSQSPRYKVAKRGQDVALRCDPISGHVSLFWYQQALGQGPEFLTYFQNEAQLDKSGLPSDRFFAERPEGSVSTLKIQRTQQEDSAVYLCASSFMRSGSYEQYFGPGTRLTVT.

J is TRBJ2-7 and V is TRBV7-9; D perhaps matches TRBD1 (5 bases). The germline CDR1 and CDR2 sequences are SEHNR and FQNEAQ (reference sequence). V lost 3 bases, J lost 4 bases, and 13 bases lay in between. The CDR3 loop spans 14 amino acids. CDR3 coding DNA: TGTGCCAGCAGCTTGACGGCACAGGCGTACGAGCAGTACTTC. Its translation: CASSLTAQAYEQYF. Full variable domain (missing parts from reference TRBV7-9 and TRBJ2-7): DTGVSQNPRHKITKRGQNVTFRCDPISEHNRLYWYRQTLGQGPEFLTYFQNEAQLEKSRLLSDRFSAERPKGSFSTLEIQRTEQGDSAMYLCASSLTAQAYEQYFGPGTRLTVT.

The CDR3 reads CSVDSTDTQYF. The CDR3 DNA is TGCAGCGTGGACAGCACAGATACGCAGTATTTT. This chain connects TRBV29-1 to TRBJ2-3, with no clear D. V lost 6 bases and J lost 0, with 4 bases in between. The CDR3 consists of 11 residues. Looked up from germline, CDR1 is SQVTM and CDR2 is ANQGSEA.

The rearrangement joins TRBV7-9 to TRBJ2-1, with 9 bases matching TRBD1. J lost 9 bases, V lost 5 bases, and 11 bases had no gene match. The V gene's germline CDR1 is SEHNR and CDR2 FQNEAQ (reference sequence). The CDR3 consists of 15 residues. This CDR3 reads CASSPPGTGSAEQFF. CDR3 in DNA: TGTGCCAGCAGCCCCCCCGGGACAGGGTCCGCTGAGCAGTTCTTC.

Only a few counts were recorded for this clone. The chain employs TRBV19 and TRBJ2-7, with a possible D match to TRBD1 (6 bases). Trimming took off 5 bases at V and 4 bases at J, with 24 bases between the two ends. This CDR3 region has 17 residues. CDR1 is LNHDA and CDR2 is SQIVND in the germline V gene (reference sequence). Here the CDR3 reads CASSPTGRDKGRYEQYF. In nucleotides, the CDR3 is TGTGCCAGTAGTCCTACCGGCCGGGACAAAGGAAGATACGAGCAGTACTTC. Looking up the rest from reference TRBV19 and TRBJ2-7 gives the full variable domain: DGGITQSPKYLFRKEGQNVTLSCEQNLNHDAMYWYRQDPGQGLRLIYYSQIVNDFQKGDIAEGYSVSREKKESFPLTVTSAQKNPTAFYLCASSPTGRDKGRYEQYFGPGTRLTVT.

The chain combines TRBV30 with TRBJ1-2; D possibly corresponds to TRBD1 (5 bases). The CDR3 runs to 14 residues. The germline gives CDR1 GTSNPN, CDR2 SVGIG (reference sequence). V was pared by 0 bases and J by 8 bases, with 16 bases between. The CDR3 sequence: CAWSVQAYALGYTF. The CDR3 nucleotides read TGTGCCTGGAGTGTACAGGCCTACGCCTTGGGCTACACCTTC.

This clone was found once. The same CDR3 is also encoded by other DNA sequences in this sample. The CDR3 loop is CASSSGSSYNEQFF. CDR3 nucleotide sequence: TGTGCCAGCAGTTCAGGGAGCTCCTACAATGAGCAGTTCTTC. The chain combines TRBV27 with TRBJ2-1; D assignment may be TRBD1 or TRBD2 (5 bases each). Trimming took 4 bases from V and 0 from J, leaving 7 bases between them. CDR1 and CDR2 (germline): MNHEY, SMNVEV (reference sequence). The CDR3 is 14 residues long.

The V and J genes are TRBV10-1 and TRBJ2-3, with 7 bases aligning to TRBD1. The CDR3 length is 14 residues. The ends lost 5 bases at V and 5 bases at J; junction bases unmatched: 7. Germline CDR1 and CDR2: WNHNN and SYGVQD (reference sequence). The CDR3 loop reads CASSRGTVGDTQYF. The CDR3 region has the DNA TGCGCCAGCAGTCGAGGGACAGTCGGAGATACGCAGTATTTT.

This chain connects TRBV6-5 to TRBJ1-2; 7 nucleotides align to TRBD1. CDR1 is MNHEY and CDR2 is SVGAGI in the germline V gene. This CDR3 has 13 amino acids. V trimming: 11 bases; J trimming: 0 bases; junction bases outside the gene matches: 6. The CDR3 DNA follows: TGTGCCTCGGGACAGTCCACTAACTATGGCTACACCTTC. Protein sequence: CASGQSTNYGYTF.

V and J are TRBV6-2 or TRBV6-3 and TRBJ1-2, with 7 bases that match TRBD1. The CDR3 is 13 residues long. V lost 2 bases and J lost 6; bases outside the gene matches: 3. CDR1 and CDR2 from the germline V gene are MNHEY and SVGEGT. The CDR3 nucleotides read TGTGCCAGCAGTTACAGGGGGCGGAATGGCTACACCTTC. Encoded protein: CASSYRGRNGYTF.

The genes are TRBV7-9 and TRBJ1-1; D gene uncertain. With 2 bases removed from V and 8 bases from J, the gap between germline ends came to 6 bases. This CDR3 is built from 11 residues. The germline V gene encodes CDR1 SEHNR and CDR2 FQNEAQ (reference sequence). This CDR3 is CASSLSAEAFF. Here the CDR3 DNA reads TGTGCCAGCAGCTTATCCGCCGAAGCTTTCTTT.

CDR3 bases: TGTGCCAGCAGTCTTCTAGCGGGAGGTGTTGCCAAAAACATTCAGTACTTC. Its translation is CASSLLAGGVAKNIQYF. The chain uses TRBV2 and TRBJ2-4; 11 bases align to TRBD2. The CDR3 contains 17 residues. Germline V CDR1 and CDR2: SNHLY, FYNNEI. The ends lost 5 bases at V and 1 base at J; junction bases unmatched: 7.

The chain employs TRBV19 and TRBJ1-2, with 10 positions matching TRBD1. Per germline, CDR1 LNHDA and CDR2 SQIVND (reference sequence). CDR3 length: 15 amino acids. J lost 5 bases, V lost 3 bases, and 6 bases had no gene match. CDR3 in DNA: TGTGCCAGTAGTATGTCCGGGACAGGGGTGTATGGCTACACCTTC. Translation: CASSMSGTGVYGYTF.

This rearrangement joins TRBV24-1 to TRBJ1-5; D unclear. Germline values: CDR1 KGHDR, CDR2 SFDVKD. CDR3 size: 14 residues. The ends were cut back, 3 bases at V and 2 bases at J, with 7 bases in the middle. CDR3 residues: CATSDNGGNQPQHF. Here the CDR3 DNA reads TGTGCCACCAGTGATAATGGCGGCAATCAGCCCCAGCATTTT.

The gene calls are TRBV4-3 and TRBJ2-3, with 9 bases lining up with TRBD2. This CDR3 is 17 amino acids long. V lost 4 bases to trimming and J lost 6 bases; unmatched junction nucleotides: 14. Germline V gene data show CDR1 as LGHNA and CDR2 as YSLEER. Written as DNA, the CDR3 is TGCGCCAGCAGCCCCGGGGGTTCCAGCGGGAGGTTCGATACGCAGTATTTT. Its protein product is CASSPGGSSGRFDTQYF.

The V and J genes are TRBV7-2 and TRBJ2-1; TRBD2 agrees at 7 bases. Losses at the gene ends were 5 bases for V and 1 base for J; bases not matched to a gene: 8. CDR1 is SGHTA, CDR2 FQGNSA, per germline. This CDR3 contains 16 residues. In DNA, the CDR3 is TGTGCCAGCAGCCGTAGCGGGTTAAGTTCCTACAATGAGCAGTTCTTC. Translating it yields CASSRSGLSSYNEQFF.

V gene TRBV4-1 combines with J gene TRBJ1-2; D is unclear. Trimming stripped 0 bases from V and 11 bases from J, with 16 bases between. Germline V gives CDR1 MGHRA, CDR2 YSYEKL. The CDR3 is 14 amino acids. The CDR3 DNA reads TGCGCCAGCAGCCAAGAAGCCCGGACCGTGAGGTACACCTTC. This encodes CASSQEARTVRYTF.

This chain links TRBV5-1 with TRBJ1-1; D uncertain. V was trimmed by 0 bases and J by 1 base, leaving 4 bases between them. This CDR3 contains 13 residues. Germline CDR1 and CDR2: SGHRS and YFSETQ. The CDR3 coding sequence is TGCGCCAGCAGCTTGGATCCGAACACTGAAGCTTTCTTT. It is translated as CASSLDPNTEAFF.

The V and J genes are TRBV13 and TRBJ1-1; TRBD1 agrees at 9 bases. Germline lookup yields CDR1 PRHDT and CDR2 FYEKMQ (reference sequence). V shed 3 bases, J shed 6 bases, and the junction held 5 bases outside the gene matches. This CDR3 comprises 14 residues. In DNA form, the CDR3 reads TGTGCCAGCAGCTTGCGGACAGGGGTAGCTGAAGCTTTCTTT. Amino acids: CASSLRTGVAEAFF. Together with reference TRBV13 and TRBJ1-1, the CDR3 gives the full variable domain: AAGVIQSPRHLIKEKRETATLKCYPIPRHDTVYWYQQGPGQDPQFLISFYEKMQSDKGSIPDRFSAQQFSDYHSELNMSSLELGDSALYFCASSLRTGVAEAFFGQGTRLTVV.

This clone was recorded a few times. The rearrangement links TRBV7-9 to TRBJ2-7; TRBD1 matches 7 bases. The CDR3 covers 14 residues. Germline V gene data show CDR1 as SEHNR and CDR2 as FQNEAQ (reference sequence). V trimming: 5 bases; J trimming: 5 bases; junction bases outside the gene matches: 9. Here the CDR3 reads CASSPDRVFDEQYF. Here the CDR3 DNA reads TGTGCCAGCAGCCCCGACAGGGTCTTCGACGAGCAGTACTTC.